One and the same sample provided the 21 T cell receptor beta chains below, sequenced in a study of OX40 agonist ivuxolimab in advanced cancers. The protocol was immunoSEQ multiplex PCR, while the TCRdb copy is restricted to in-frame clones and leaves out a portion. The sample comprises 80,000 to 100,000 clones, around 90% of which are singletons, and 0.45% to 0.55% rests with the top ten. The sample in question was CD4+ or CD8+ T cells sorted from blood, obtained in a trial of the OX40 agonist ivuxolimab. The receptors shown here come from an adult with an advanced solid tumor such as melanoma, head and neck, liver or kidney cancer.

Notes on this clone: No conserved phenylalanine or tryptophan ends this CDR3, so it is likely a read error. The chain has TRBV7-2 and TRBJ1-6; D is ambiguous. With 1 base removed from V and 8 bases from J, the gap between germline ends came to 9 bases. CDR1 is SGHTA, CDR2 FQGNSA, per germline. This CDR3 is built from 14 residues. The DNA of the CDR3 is TGTGCCAGCAGCTTAGGGCCGCTTTATTCACCCCTCCACCTT. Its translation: CASSLGPLYSPLHL.

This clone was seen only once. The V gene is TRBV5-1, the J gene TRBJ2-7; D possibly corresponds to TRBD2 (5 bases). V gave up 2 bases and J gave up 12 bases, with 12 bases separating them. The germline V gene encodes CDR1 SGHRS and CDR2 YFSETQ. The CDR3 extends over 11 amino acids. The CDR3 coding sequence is TGCGCCAGCAGCTTAGAAGCGGTCGTGTACTTC. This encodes CASSLEAVVYF.

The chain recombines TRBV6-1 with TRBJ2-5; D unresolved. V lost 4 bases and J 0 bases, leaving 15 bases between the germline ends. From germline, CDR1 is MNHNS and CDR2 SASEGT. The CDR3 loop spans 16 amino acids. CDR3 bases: TGTGCCAGCAGTGGATCGAGGTGGGTTAACCAAGAGACCCAGTACTTC. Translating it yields CASSGSRWVNQETQYF.

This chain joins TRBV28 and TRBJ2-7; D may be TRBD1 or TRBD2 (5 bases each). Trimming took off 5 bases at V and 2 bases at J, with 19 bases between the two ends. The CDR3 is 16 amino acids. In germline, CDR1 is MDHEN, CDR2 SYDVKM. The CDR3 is CASSATGPGWTYEQYF. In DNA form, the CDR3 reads TGTGCCAGCAGTGCGACGGGGCCCGGTTGGACCTACGAGCAGTACTTC.

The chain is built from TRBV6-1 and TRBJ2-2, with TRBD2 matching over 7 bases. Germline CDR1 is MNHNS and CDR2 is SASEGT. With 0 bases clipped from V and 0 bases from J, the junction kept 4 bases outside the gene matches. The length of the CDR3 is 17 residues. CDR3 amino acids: CASSEAGGFANTGELFF. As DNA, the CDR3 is TGTGCCAGCAGTGAAGCGGGAGGGTTCGCGAACACCGGGGAGCTGTTTTTT.

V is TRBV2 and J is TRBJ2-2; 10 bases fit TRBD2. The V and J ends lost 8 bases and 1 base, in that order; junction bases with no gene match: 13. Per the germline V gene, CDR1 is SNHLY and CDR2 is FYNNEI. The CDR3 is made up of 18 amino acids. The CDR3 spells CASGGERTSGKNTGELFF. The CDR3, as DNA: TGTGCCAGCGGGGGGGAGAGGACTAGCGGAAAGAACACCGGGGAGCTGTTTTTT.

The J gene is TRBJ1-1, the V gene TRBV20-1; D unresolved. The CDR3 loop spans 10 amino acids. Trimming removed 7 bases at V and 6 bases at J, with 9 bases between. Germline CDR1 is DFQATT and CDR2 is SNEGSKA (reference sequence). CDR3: CSVRRAEAFF. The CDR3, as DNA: TGCAGTGTCAGAAGGGCTGAAGCTTTCTTT.

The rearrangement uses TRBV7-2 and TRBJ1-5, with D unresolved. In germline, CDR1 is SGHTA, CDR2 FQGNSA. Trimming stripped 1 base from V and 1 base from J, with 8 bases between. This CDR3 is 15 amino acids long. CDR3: CASSLEGYSNQPQHF. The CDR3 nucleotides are TGTGCCAGCAGCTTAGAAGGGTACAGCAATCAGCCCCAGCATTTT.

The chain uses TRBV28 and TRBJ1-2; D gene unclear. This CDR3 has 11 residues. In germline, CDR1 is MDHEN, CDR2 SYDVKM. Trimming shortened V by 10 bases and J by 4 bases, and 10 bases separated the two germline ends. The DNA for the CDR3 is TGTGCCACCCAACCCGTCTATGGCTACACCTTC. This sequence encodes CATQPVYGYTF.

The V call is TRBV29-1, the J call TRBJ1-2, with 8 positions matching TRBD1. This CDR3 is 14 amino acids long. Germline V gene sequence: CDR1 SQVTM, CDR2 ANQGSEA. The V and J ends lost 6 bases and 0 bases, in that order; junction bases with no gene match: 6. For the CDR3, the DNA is TGCAGCGTCGGGACAGGCTATTCTAACTATGGCTACACCTTC. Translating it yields CSVGTGYSNYGYTF.

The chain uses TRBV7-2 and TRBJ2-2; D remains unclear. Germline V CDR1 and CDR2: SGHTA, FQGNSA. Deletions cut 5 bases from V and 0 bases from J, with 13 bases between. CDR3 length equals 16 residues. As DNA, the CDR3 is TGTGCCAGCAGCGGCTCGGAAGGCGCGAACACCGGGGAGCTGTTTTTT. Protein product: CASSGSEGANTGELFF.

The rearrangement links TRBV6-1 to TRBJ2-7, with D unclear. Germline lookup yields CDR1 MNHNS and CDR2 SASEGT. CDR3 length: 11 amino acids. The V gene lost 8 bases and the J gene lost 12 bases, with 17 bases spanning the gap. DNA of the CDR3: TGTGCCAGCCGGACCGTTTCTAAAGGGTACTTC. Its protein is CASRTVSKGYF.

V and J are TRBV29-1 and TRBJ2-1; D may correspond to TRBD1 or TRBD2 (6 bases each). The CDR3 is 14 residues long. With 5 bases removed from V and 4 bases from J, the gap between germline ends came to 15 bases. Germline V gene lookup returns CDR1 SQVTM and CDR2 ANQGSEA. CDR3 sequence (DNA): TGCAGCGTTCTCGGTGGGGGGCCATACAATGAGCAGTTCTTC. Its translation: CSVLGGGPYNEQFF.

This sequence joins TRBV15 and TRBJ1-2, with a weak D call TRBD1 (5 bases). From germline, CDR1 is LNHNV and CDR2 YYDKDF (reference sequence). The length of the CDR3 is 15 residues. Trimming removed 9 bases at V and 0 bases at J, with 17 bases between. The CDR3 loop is CATRGRGHTNYGYTF. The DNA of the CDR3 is TGTGCCACGAGGGGACGAGGGCATACTAACTATGGCTACACCTTC.

The CDR3 region is CASSLLGGMNTEAFF. In DNA form, the CDR3 reads TGTGCCAGCAGCTTGCTGGGGGGGATGAACACTGAAGCTTTCTTT. V usage is TRBV7-2 and J usage is TRBJ1-1, with TRBD1 as a possible D gene (5 bases). Trimming stripped 3 bases from V and 0 bases from J, with 11 bases between. From germline, CDR1 is SGHTA and CDR2 FQGNSA. The CDR3 is made up of 15 amino acids.

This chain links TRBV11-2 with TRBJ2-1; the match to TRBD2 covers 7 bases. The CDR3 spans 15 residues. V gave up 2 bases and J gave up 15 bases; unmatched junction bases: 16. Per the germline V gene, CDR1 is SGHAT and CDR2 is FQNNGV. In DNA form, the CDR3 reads TGTGCCAGCAGCTTACGGACTAGTTATAGTCGTGACCGGTTCTTC. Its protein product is CASSLRTSYSRDRFF.

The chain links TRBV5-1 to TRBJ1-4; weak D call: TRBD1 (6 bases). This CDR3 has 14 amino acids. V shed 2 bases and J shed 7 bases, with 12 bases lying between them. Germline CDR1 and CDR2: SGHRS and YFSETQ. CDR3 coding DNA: TGCGCCAGCAGCTTTTCAGGGGATGGTGAAAAACTGTTTTTT. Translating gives CASSFSGDGEKLFF. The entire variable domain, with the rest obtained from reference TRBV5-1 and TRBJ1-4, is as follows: KAGVTQTPRYLIKTRGQQVTLSCSPISGHRSVSWYQQTPGQGLQFLFEYFSETQRNKGNFPGRFSGRQFSNSRSEMNVSTLELGDSALYLCASSFSGDGEKLFFGSGTQLSVL.

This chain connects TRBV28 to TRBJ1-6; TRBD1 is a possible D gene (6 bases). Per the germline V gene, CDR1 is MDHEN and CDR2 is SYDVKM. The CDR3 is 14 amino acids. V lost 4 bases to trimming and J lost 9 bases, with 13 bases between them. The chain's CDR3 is CASSSWDTASPLHF. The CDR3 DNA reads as TGTGCCAGCAGTTCCTGGGACACGGCTTCACCCCTCCACTTT.

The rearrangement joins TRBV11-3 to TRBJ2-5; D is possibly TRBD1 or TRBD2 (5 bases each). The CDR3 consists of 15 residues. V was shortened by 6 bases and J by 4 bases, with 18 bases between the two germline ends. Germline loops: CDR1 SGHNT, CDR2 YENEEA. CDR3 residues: CASSPGTKAGETQYF. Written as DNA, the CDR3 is TGTGCCAGCAGTCCAGGGACCAAGGCCGGAGAGACCCAGTACTTC. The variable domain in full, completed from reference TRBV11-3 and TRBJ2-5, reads EAGVVQSPRYKIIEKKQPVAFWCNPISGHNTLYWYLQNLGQGPELLIRYENEEAVDDSQLPKDRFSAERLKGVDSTLKIQPAELGDSAVYLCASSPGTKAGETQYFGPGTRLLVL.

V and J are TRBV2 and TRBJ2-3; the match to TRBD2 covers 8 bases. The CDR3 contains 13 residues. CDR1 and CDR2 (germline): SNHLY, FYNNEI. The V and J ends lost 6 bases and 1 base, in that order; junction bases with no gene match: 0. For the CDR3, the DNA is TGTGCCAGCAGGACTAGCGGCACAGATACGCAGTATTTT. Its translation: CASRTSGTDTQYF.

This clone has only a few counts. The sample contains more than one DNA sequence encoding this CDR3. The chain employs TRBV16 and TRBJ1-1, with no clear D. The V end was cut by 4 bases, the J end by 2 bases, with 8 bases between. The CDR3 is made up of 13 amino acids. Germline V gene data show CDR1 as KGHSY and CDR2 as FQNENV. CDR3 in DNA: TGTGCCAGCAGCCTCGACCGAAACACTGAAGCTTTCTTT. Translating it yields CASSLDRNTEAFF.